The sample holds a few counts of the clone carrying this TCR beta chain. Antigen specificity is unknown. These data come from a study of cytomegalovirus exposure and HLA in healthy donors. Trimming removed 5 bases at V and 7 bases at J, with 14 bases between. This CDR3 is built from 13 residues. CDR1 is SEHNR, CDR2 FQNEAQ, per germline (reference sequence). Points from the study as a whole: It was in a later analysis that TCR association rates were seen to vary by HLA locus, highest for DRB1 and lowest for HLA-C. Data from an earlier analysis indicated that most TCR beta V segments were productive either about 87% or about 30% of the time. One later analysis reportedly identified an Asian-associated ancestry cluster that showed fewer N-insertions than the roughly 600-donor mean.

The PCR contained 60 Vbeta and 13 Jbeta primers. Using immunoSEQ multiplex PCR, the repertoire was profiled, and TCRdb retains in-frame clones only, with some absent. The sample contains about 130,000 clones, more than 15% of which appear only once. Each of the donors was a healthy bone marrow donor. J is TRBJ1-2 and V is TRBV7-9; maybe TRBD1 (6 bases). The source is a female donor in good health and CMV-seropositive. Sequencing was carried out using PBMCs. In DNA form, the CDR3 reads TGTGCCAGCAGCCCCAGACAGGTCCCTGGCTACACCTTC. This codes for CASSPRQVPGYTF. Drawing the rest from reference TRBV7-9 and TRBJ1-2, the complete variable domain is DTGVSQNPRHKITKRGQNVTFRCDPISEHNRLYWYRQTLGQGPEFLTYFQNEAQLEKSRLLSDRFSAERPKGSFSTLEIQRTEQGDSAMYLCASSPRQVPGYTFGSGTRLTVV.